This TCR beta chain was recovered during a study of graft-versus-host responses after intestinal transplantation. For this clone: The antigen is unknown.

This CDR3 comprises 14 residues. Germline V lookup: CDR1 SNHLY, CDR2 FYNNEI. J lost 4 bases, V lost 6 bases, and 9 bases had no gene match. Produced via immunoSEQ multiplex PCR; TCRdb's table is partial and in-frame only. The sample records tens of thousands of clones, roughly 90% being singletons. Regarding the study as a whole: Detection of GvH clones occurred in recipient marrow, and some had their first appearance in ileum or blood.

The sample here was unstimulated CD8+ T cells sorted from spleen or lymph node cells, taken before transplant. The V call is TRBV2, the J call TRBJ2-7; TRBD1 matches 7 bases. This receptor was obtained from a human donor who was the organ donor for an intestinal transplant. The CDR3 bases are TGTGCCAGCAGACTTTTAGACAGGGCGTACGAGCAGTACTTC. Amino acid sequence: CASRLLDRAYEQYF.